This T cell receptor (beta chain) was identified during a study of post-analysis software for immune sequencing data. Details on this clonotype: What it binds is unknown.

This CDR3 spans 12 amino acids. Germline V gene sequence: CDR1 SQVTM, CDR2 ANQGSEA. The V and J ends lost 6 bases and 5 bases respectively, with 14 bases between them. The TCR beta cDNA libraries carried unique molecular identifiers. TCRdb re-analysed the PCR reads in MiXCR, keeping a single row per CDR3 protein. The sample records hundreds of thousands of distinct CDR3 sequences, approximately 60% being singletons. Study results and limitations: A handful of TRBV segments were significantly more frequent in patients than in controls. TRBV5-6, TRBV5-1 and TRBV20-1 were among these segments.

Material: blood. The chain has TRBV29-1 and TRBJ2-7; no firm D call. The receptor was isolated from a girl aged 2-10 years with multiple sclerosis. In DNA form, the CDR3 reads TGCAGCGTCCGTACCCGGTCGGACGAGCAGTACTTC. It codes for CSVRTRSDEQYF.